These 9 T cell receptor beta chains originate from one sample sequenced in a study of T cells in Graves' hyperthyroidism and ophthalmopathy. What was amplified from RNA transcripts were TCR beta CDR3 regions. A set of HTBI primers served as the primers for a first-round RT-PCR of the TCR CDR3. A single record per CDR3 protein comes from TCRdb applying MiXCR to the multiplex PCR reads. The sample has over 150,000 distinct CDR3 sequences, roughly 17% seen once. Sequencing was performed on blood. These receptors were taken from a woman in her fifties or sixties with Graves' hyperthyroidism.

This clonotype was counted between two and nine times. This chain uses TRBV5-1 with TRBJ2-6; the match to TRBD1 covers 8 bases. Germline CDR1 SGHRS, CDR2 YFSETQ. The CDR3 is 17 amino acids. With 0 bases clipped from V and 0 bases from J, the junction kept 2 bases outside the gene matches. CDR3 region: CASSLGTGPSGANVLTF. The CDR3 nucleotides read TGCGCCAGCAGCTTGGGGACAGGGCCCTCTGGGGCCAACGTCCTGACTTTC.

V gene TRBV10-1 combines with J gene TRBJ2-3; no reliable D call. Germline assignment: CDR1 WNHNN and CDR2 SYGVQD (reference sequence). CDR3 length: 16 amino acids. The V gene lost 0 bases and the J gene lost 2 bases, with 12 bases spanning the gap. CDR3 nucleotides: TGCGCCAGCAGTGAGTCGTCTGCGGAACCCACAGATACGCAGTATTTT. This translates into CASSESSAEPTDTQYF.

There are many counts of this clonotype. This chain joins TRBV6-1 and TRBJ1-2; D perhaps matches TRBD1 (5 bases). This CDR3 is 14 amino acids long. The germline gives CDR1 MNHNS, CDR2 SASEGT. Trimming shortened V by 5 bases and J by 3 bases, and 13 bases separated the two germline ends. CDR3 in amino acids: CASSHGTDYYGYTF. The CDR3 DNA reads as TGTGCCAGCAGTCATGGGACGGATTACTATGGCTACACCTTC.

The rearrangement uses TRBV27 and TRBJ2-1; TRBD2 matches at 10 bases. Trimming took 6 bases from V and 0 from J; bases not matched to a gene: 17. Looked up from germline, CDR1 is MNHEY and CDR2 is SMNVEV (reference sequence). The CDR3 contains 20 residues. The CDR3 nucleotides read TGTGCCAGCAGCGTACCAGTAGCGGGAGGTTTTCAGCACTCCTACAATGAGCAGTTCTTC. It translates to CASSVPVAGGFQHSYNEQFF.

This clonotype showed up many times. The chain recombines TRBV12-3 or TRBV12-4 with TRBJ2-3, with 9 positions matching TRBD2. The CDR3 has 16 residues. After removal of 1 base from V and 2 bases from J, the junction contained 4 bases not matched to a gene. CDR3 sequence reads: CASSLGLAAFTDTQYF. CDR3 nucleotide sequence: TGTGCCAGCAGTTTAGGACTAGCGGCGTTCACAGATACGCAGTATTTT.

This clonotype was seen a handful of times. J is TRBJ1-4 and V is TRBV5-1, with 9 bases identical to TRBD1. The V gene's germline CDR1 is SGHRS and CDR2 YFSETQ. This CDR3 has 14 residues. The J segment lost 6 bases and the V segment lost 7 bases, leaving 7 bases of the junction unmatched. The CDR3 bases are TGCGCCAGCGCCGGGACAGGGTACGATGAAAAACTGTTTTTT. Its translation is CASAGTGYDEKLFF.

This clonotype was counted many times. This chain joins TRBV5-8 and TRBJ1-1; D remains ambiguous. Per germline, CDR1 SGHTS and CDR2 YDEGEE. Trimming stripped 7 bases from V and 0 bases from J, with 10 bases between. CDR3 length: 13 residues. For the CDR3, the DNA is TGTGCCAGCCTCCCCCCCATGAACACTGAAGCTTTCTTT. This encodes CASLPPMNTEAFF.

This clonotype was seen repeatedly, ten times or more. The gene calls are TRBV20-1 and TRBJ2-3; maybe TRBD2 (6 bases). This CDR3 is built from 15 residues. With 0 bases removed from V and 0 bases from J, the gap between germline ends came to 10 bases. Germline-derived CDR1 and CDR2 are DFQATT and SNEGSKA (reference sequence). DNA for the CDR3: TGCAGTGCTAGAGATCTAGCGACTAGCACAGATACGCAGTATTTT. Translation: CSARDLATSTDTQYF.

This clonotype has a count of ten or more. The CDR3 loop reads CASSLGGKVYEQYF. The DNA of the CDR3 is TGCGCCAGCAGCTTGGGTGGCAAAGTATACGAGCAGTACTTC. The chain is built from TRBV5-1 and TRBJ2-7; no clear D. The CDR3 is 14 residues long. CDR1 is SGHRS and CDR2 is YFSETQ in the germline V gene. V dropped 0 bases and J dropped 4 bases, with 11 bases sitting between them.